The following is a T cell receptor beta chain sequence with its context. The data were taken from a study of T cell responses to AZD1222 COVID-19 vaccine. Germline lookup yields CDR1 SGHRS and CDR2 YFSETQ. V was pared by 3 bases and J by 4 bases, with 20 bases between. CDR3 length: 17 amino acids. The assay was immunoSEQ multiplex PCR, and TCRdb's table has in-frame clones only and misses some. The profile shows 110,000 to 150,000 clones, about 92% of them singletons. The clonotype comes from an adult in good health. This rearrangement joins TRBV5-1 to TRBJ1-3; the D is unclear. The sequencing here drew on peripheral blood, taken on day 0 of MenACWY control vaccination. The DNA of the CDR3 is TGCGCCAGCAGCTGGGGATCGACGGAGACTATAGGAAACACCATATATTTT. Its translation is CASSWGSTETIGNTIYF.